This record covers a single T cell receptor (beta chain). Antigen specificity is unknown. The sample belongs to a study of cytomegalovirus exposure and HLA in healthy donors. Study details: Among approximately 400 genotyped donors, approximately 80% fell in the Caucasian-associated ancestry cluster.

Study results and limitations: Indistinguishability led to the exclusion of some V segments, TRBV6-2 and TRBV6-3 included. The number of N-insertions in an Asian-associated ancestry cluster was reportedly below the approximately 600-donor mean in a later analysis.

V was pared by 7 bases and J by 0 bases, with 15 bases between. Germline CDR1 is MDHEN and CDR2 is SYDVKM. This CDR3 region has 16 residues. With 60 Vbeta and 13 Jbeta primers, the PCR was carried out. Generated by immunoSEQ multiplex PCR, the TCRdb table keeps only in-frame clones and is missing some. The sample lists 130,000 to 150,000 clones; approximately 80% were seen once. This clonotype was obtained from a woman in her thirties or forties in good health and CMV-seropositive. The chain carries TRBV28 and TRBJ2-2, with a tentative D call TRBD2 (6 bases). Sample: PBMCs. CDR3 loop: CASINVGGTNTGELFF. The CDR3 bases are TGTGCCAGCATCAATGTCGGCGGGACGAACACCGGGGAGCTGTTTTTT. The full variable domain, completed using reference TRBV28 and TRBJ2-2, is DVKVTQSSRYLVKRTGEKVFLECVQDMDHENMFWYRQDPGLGLRLIYFSYDVKMKEKGDIPEGYSVSREKKERFSLILESASTNQTSMYLCASINVGGTNTGELFFGEGSRLTVL.